Given below is one T cell receptor beta chain in context. With 2 bases removed from V and 1 base from J, the gap between germline ends came to 7 bases. The CDR3 extends over 14 amino acids. Germline assignment: CDR1 SGDLS and CDR2 YYNGEE. This sample was included in a study of cytomegalovirus exposure and HLA in healthy donors. The PCR used 60 Vbeta and 13 Jbeta primers. The assay was immunoSEQ multiplex PCR, and TCRdb's table has in-frame clones only and misses some. Of about 160,000 clones in the sample, roughly 76% were seen once. The sample comprised PBMCs. This clonotype originated in a human donor in good health. The chain employs TRBV9 and TRBJ1-5, with D possibly TRBD1 on 5 matching bases. This chain's CDR3 is CASSVGGSNQPQHF. In DNA, the CDR3 is TGTGCCAGCAGCGTCGGGGGGAGCAATCAGCCCCAGCATTTT.